The rows below give T cell receptor beta chains drawn from one sample of a study of blood T cell repertoires in COVID-19. TCRdb's table, derived via immunoSEQ multiplex PCR, lists solely in-frame clones and lacks some. The table has 100,000 or so clones, roughly 80% seen once. Sequencing was performed on peripheral blood. The receptors come from a man between 65 and 85 years old with active or convalescent COVID-19. Both conserved end residues are part of each CDR3. Fields, in order: D gene, V gene, clone size, J gene, CDR3 protein, CDR3 DNA. D genes are given only for firm matches. Clone size is stated in some rows and not others, as once, few, many or a class when expanded.

D gene: -
V gene: TRBV29-1
clone size: -
J gene: TRBJ2-5
CDR3 protein: CSVRPRQVQETQYF
CDR3 DNA: TGCAGCGTTCGGCCCAGGCAAGTCCAAGAGACCCAGTACTTC

D gene: TRBD1
V gene: TRBV29-1
clone size: few
J gene: TRBJ2-1
CDR3 protein: CSVGGTAKTYNEQFF
CDR3 DNA: TGCAGCGTCGGTGGGACAGCCAAAACCTACAATGAGCAGTTCTTC

D gene: TRBD1
V gene: TRBV19
clone size: -
J gene: TRBJ1-4
CDR3 protein: CASRTGFGEKLFF
CDR3 DNA: TGTGCCAGTAGGACAGGGTTTGGAGAAAAACTGTTTTTT

D gene: TRBD2
V gene: TRBV25-1
clone size: once
J gene: TRBJ2-2
CDR3 protein: CASSGSGRGQTGELFF
CDR3 DNA: TGTGCCAGCAGCGGTAGCGGGAGGGGTCAGACCGGGGAGCTGTTTTTT

D gene: TRBD1
V gene: TRBV6-5
clone size: -
J gene: TRBJ2-7
CDR3 protein: CASRGTANYEQYF
CDR3 DNA: TGTGCCAGCAGGGGGACAGCGAACTACGAGCAGTACTTC

D gene: TRBD2
V gene: TRBV3-1/TRBV3-2
clone size: few
J gene: TRBJ2-2
CDR3 protein: CASSLPGLANTGELFF
CDR3 DNA: TGTGCCAGCAGCCTACCGGGACTAGCGAACACCGGGGAGCTGTTTTTT

D gene: -
V gene: TRBV6-5
clone size: -
J gene: TRBJ2-1
CDR3 protein: CASSYRTGALGNEQFF
CDR3 DNA: TGTGCCAGCAGTTACCGTACTGGGGCCTTGGGGAATGAGCAGTTCTTC

D gene: TRBD1
V gene: TRBV5-6
clone size: -
J gene: TRBJ2-4
CDR3 protein: CASSFYRGKNIQYF
CDR3 DNA: TGTGCCAGCAGCTTCTACAGGGGCAAAAACATTCAGTACTTC

D gene: -
V gene: TRBV19
clone size: once
J gene: TRBJ1-1
CDR3 protein: CASSIEGSGYTEAFF
CDR3 DNA: TGTGCCAGTAGTATAGAGGGCAGCGGTTACACTGAAGCTTTCTTT

D gene: -
V gene: TRBV3-1/TRBV3-2
clone size: -
J gene: TRBJ2-3
CDR3 protein: CASSGRGTTDTQYF
CDR3 DNA: TGTGCCAGCAGCGGGAGGGGGACCACAGATACGCAGTATTTT

D gene: -
V gene: TRBV6-6
clone size: few
J gene: TRBJ1-2
CDR3 protein: CASSYTRQGNGYTF
CDR3 DNA: TGTGCCAGCAGTTATACACGGCAGGGAAATGGCTACACCTTC

D gene: TRBD2
V gene: TRBV2
clone size: -
J gene: TRBJ2-3
CDR3 protein: CASTLTSGRRDTQYF
CDR3 DNA: TGTGCCAGCACCTTGACTAGCGGGAGAAGAGATACGCAGTATTTT

D gene: TRBD1
V gene: TRBV7-8
clone size: -
J gene: TRBJ2-1
CDR3 protein: CASSFRDRGLNEQFF
CDR3 DNA: TGTGCCAGCAGCTTTCGGGACAGGGGTTTGAATGAGCAGTTCTTC

D gene: -
V gene: TRBV21-1
clone size: -
J gene: TRBJ2-3
CDR3 protein: CASSIYRGPDTQYF
CDR3 DNA: TGTGCCAGCAGCATTTACAGGGGTCCAGATACGCAGTATTTT

D gene: -
V gene: TRBV20-1
clone size: -
J gene: TRBJ1-1
CDR3 protein: CSASEDTNTEAFF
CDR3 DNA: TGCAGTGCTAGTGAGGACACAAACACTGAAGCTTTCTTT

D gene: TRBD1
V gene: TRBV5-1
clone size: -
J gene: TRBJ1-1
CDR3 protein: CASSWTGGENTEAFF
CDR3 DNA: TGCGCCAGCAGCTGGACAGGGGGCGAGAACACTGAAGCTTTCTTT

D gene: -
V gene: TRBV5-1
clone size: -
J gene: TRBJ2-7
CDR3 protein: CASSEQGDGDEQYF
CDR3 DNA: TGCGCCAGCAGCGAACAGGGTGATGGAGACGAGCAGTACTTC

D gene: -
V gene: TRBV19
clone size: -
J gene: TRBJ2-5
CDR3 protein: CASSRQGETQYF
CDR3 DNA: TGTGCCAGTAGTAGGCAGGGCGAGACCCAGTACTTC

D gene: TRBD2
V gene: TRBV28
clone size: -
J gene: TRBJ2-7
CDR3 protein: CASSKTSGRGTSYEQYF
CDR3 DNA: TGTGCCAGCAGCAAGACTAGCGGGAGGGGAACCTCCTACGAGCAGTACTTC

D gene: -
V gene: TRBV21-1
clone size: few
J gene: TRBJ2-4
CDR3 protein: CASSSRGTLAKNIQYF
CDR3 DNA: TGTGCCAGCAGCTCCCGGGGGACGTTAGCCAAAAACATTCAGTACTTC

D gene: TRBD2
V gene: TRBV7-2
clone size: -
J gene: TRBJ2-3
CDR3 protein: CASSLAWTSGNTDTQYF
CDR3 DNA: TGTGCCAGCAGCTTAGCTTGGACTAGCGGGAACACAGATACGCAGTATTTT

D gene: TRBD1
V gene: TRBV6-5
clone size: -
J gene: TRBJ1-4
CDR3 protein: CASRKQGDEKLFF
CDR3 DNA: TGTGCCAGCAGAAAACAGGGGGATGAAAAACTGTTTTTT

D gene: -
V gene: TRBV24-1
clone size: -
J gene: TRBJ1-2
CDR3 protein: CATSDYNFSYGYTF
CDR3 DNA: TGTGCCACCAGTGATTATAACTTCTCCTATGGCTACACCTTC

D gene: TRBD2
V gene: TRBV5-1
clone size: -
J gene: TRBJ2-7
CDR3 protein: CASSAGTSGYEQYF
CDR3 DNA: TGCGCCAGCAGCGCCGGGACTAGCGGCTACGAGCAGTACTTC